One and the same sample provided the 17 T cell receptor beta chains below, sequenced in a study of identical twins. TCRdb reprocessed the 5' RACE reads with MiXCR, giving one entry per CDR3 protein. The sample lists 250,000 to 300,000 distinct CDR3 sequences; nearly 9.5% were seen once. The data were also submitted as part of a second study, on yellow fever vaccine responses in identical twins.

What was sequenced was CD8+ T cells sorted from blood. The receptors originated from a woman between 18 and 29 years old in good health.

The CDR3 spells CASSVVSGGTDTQYF. The CDR3 coding sequence is TGTGCCAGCAGCGTAGTTAGCGGGGGGACTGATACGCAGTATTTT. V gene TRBV9 combines with J gene TRBJ2-3, with 10 positions matching TRBD2. The CDR3 length is 15 residues. Germline trimming cut 0 bases from V and 6 bases from J; bases unmatched to any gene: 4. Germline CDR1 reads SGDLS; CDR2 reads YYNGEE.

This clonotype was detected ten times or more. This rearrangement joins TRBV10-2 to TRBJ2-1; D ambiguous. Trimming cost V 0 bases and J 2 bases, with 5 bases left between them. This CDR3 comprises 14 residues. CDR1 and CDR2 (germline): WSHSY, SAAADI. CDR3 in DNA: TGCGCCAGCAGTGAGTCGCTAGCCTACAATGAGCAGTTCTTC. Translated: CASSESLAYNEQFF.

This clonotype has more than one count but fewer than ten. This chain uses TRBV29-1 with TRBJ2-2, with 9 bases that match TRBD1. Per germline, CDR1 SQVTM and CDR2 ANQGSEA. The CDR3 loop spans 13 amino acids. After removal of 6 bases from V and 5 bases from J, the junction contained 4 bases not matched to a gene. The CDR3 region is CSVYRGLTGELFF. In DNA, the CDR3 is TGCAGCGTCTACAGGGGGCTGACCGGGGAGCTGTTTTTT.

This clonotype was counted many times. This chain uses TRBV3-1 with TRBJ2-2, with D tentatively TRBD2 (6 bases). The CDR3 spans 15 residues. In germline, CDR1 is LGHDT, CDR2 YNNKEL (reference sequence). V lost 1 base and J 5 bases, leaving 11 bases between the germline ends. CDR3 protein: CASSQGLAFTGELFF. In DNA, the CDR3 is TGTGCCAGCAGCCAAGGGCTAGCGTTTACCGGGGAGCTGTTTTTT.

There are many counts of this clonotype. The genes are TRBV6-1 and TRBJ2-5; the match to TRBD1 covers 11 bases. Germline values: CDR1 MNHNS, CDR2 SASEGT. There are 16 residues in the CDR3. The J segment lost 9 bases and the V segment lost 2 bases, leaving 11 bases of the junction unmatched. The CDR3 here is CASSELAGQGAEAQYF. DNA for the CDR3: TGTGCCAGCAGTGAACTAGCCGGACAGGGGGCGGAAGCCCAGTACTTC.

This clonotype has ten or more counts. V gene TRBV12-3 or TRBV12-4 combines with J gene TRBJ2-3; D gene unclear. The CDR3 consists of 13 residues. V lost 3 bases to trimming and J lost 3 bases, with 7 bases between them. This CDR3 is CASSFYRTDTQYF. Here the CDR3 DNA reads TGTGCCAGCAGTTTTTACCGAACAGATACGCAGTATTTT.

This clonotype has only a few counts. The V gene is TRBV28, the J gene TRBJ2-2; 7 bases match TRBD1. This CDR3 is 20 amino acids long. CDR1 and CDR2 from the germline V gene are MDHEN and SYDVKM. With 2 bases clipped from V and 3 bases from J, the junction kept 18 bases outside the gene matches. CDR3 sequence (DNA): TGTGCCAGCAGTTTAAGGGCCCTCCGGGACAGCAGGAAATACACCGGGGAGCTGTTTTTT. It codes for CASSLRALRDSRKYTGELFF.

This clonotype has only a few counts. The CDR3 DNA is TGTGCCAGCAGTGAACTAGCGGGATTCAACGAGCAGTACTTC. It codes for CASSELAGFNEQYF. The rearrangement links TRBV2 to TRBJ2-7; 9 bases align to TRBD2. The germline gives CDR1 SNHLY, CDR2 FYNNEI. This CDR3 has 14 amino acids. V lost 2 bases and J lost 5; bases outside the gene matches: 4.

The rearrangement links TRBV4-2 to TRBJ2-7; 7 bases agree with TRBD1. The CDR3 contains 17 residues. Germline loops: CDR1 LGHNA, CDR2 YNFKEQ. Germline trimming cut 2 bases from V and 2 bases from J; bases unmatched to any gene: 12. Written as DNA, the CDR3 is TGTGCCAGCAGCCAAATAATAGGGGACAGCCTAACCTACGAGCAGTACTTC. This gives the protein CASSQIIGDSLTYEQYF.

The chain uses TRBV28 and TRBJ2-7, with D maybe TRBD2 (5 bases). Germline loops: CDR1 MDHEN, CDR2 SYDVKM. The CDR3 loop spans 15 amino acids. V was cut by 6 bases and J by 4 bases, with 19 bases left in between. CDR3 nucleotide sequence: TGTGCCAGCAGCTCCGAGCGGCCATTCCCGTACGAGCAGTACTTC. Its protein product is CASSSERPFPYEQYF.

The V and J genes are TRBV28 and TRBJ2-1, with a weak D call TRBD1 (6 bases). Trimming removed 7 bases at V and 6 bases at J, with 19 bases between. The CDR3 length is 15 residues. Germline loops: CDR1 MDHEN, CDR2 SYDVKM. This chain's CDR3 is CASKLQGPYGNEQFF. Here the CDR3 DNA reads TGTGCCAGCAAACTACAGGGTCCGTACGGCAATGAGCAGTTCTTC.

The CDR3, as DNA: TGTGCCAGCAGCTTAGGACTAGCGGGTGAAGAGACCCAGTACTTC. Protein sequence: CASSLGLAGEETQYF. This chain connects TRBV7-9 to TRBJ2-5; TRBD2 agrees at 10 bases. Germline V CDR1 and CDR2: SEHNR, FQNEAQ (reference sequence). V lost 1 base and J lost 3; bases outside the gene matches: 2. This CDR3 is built from 15 residues.

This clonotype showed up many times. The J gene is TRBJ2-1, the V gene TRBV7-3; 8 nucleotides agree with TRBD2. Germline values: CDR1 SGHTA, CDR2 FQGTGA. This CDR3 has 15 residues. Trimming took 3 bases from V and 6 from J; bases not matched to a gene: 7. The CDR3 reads CASSFIAGLANEQFF. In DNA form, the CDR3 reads TGTGCCAGCAGCTTTATAGCGGGGCTGGCCAATGAGCAGTTCTTC. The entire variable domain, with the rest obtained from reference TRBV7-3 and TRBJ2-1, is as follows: GAGVSQTPSNKVTEKGKYVELRCDPISGHTALYWYRQSLGQGPEFLIYFQGTGAADDSGLPNDRFFAVRPEGSVSTLKIQRTERGDSAVYLCASSFIAGLANEQFFGPGTRLTVL.

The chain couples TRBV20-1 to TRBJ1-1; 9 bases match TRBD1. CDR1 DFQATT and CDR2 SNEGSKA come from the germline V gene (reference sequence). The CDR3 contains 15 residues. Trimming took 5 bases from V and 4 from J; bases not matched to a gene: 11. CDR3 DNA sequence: TGCAGTGCTCGGTCCCGGGACAGGGCCACCACTGAAGCTTTCTTT. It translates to CSARSRDRATTEAFF.

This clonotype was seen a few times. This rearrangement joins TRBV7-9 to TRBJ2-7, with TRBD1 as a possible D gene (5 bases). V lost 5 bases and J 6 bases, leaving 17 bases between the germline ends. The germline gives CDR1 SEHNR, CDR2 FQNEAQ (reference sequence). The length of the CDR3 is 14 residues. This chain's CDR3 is CASSHEESGLEQYF. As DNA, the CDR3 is TGTGCCAGCAGCCACGAGGAGTCAGGGCTCGAGCAGTACTTC.

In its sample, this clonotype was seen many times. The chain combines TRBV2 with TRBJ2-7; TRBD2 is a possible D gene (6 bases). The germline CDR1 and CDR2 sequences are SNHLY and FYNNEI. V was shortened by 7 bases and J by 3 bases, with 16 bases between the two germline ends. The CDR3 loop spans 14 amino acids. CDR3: CASTEGADYYEQYF. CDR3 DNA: TGTGCCAGCACCGAGGGTGCGGACTACTACGAGCAGTACTTC.

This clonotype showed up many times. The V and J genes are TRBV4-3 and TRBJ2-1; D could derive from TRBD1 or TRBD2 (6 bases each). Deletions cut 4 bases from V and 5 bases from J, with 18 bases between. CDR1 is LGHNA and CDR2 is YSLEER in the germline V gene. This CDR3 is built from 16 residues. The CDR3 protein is CASSRSERRGDNEQFF. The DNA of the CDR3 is TGCGCCAGCAGCCGTTCGGAGCGGAGGGGGGACAATGAGCAGTTCTTC.